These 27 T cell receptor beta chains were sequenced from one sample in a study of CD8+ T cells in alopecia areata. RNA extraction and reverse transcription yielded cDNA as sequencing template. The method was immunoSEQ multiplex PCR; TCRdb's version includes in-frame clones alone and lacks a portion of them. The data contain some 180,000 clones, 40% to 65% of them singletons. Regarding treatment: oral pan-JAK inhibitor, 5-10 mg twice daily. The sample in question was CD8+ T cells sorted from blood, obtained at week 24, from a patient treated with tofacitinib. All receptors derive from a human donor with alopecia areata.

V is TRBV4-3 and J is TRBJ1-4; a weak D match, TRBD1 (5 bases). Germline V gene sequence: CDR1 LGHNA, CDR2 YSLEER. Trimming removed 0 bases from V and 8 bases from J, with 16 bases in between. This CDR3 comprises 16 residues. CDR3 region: CASSQDYGARWEKLFF. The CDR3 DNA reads TGCGCCAGCAGCCAAGACTATGGGGCCCGGTGGGAAAAACTGTTTTTT.

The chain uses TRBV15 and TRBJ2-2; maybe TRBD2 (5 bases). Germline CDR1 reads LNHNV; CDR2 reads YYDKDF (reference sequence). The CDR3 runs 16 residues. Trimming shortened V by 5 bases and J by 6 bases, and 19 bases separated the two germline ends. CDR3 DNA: TGTGCCACCAGCTCACCAGAGGTGATGAGGGCCGGGGAGCTGTTTTTT. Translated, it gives CATSSPEVMRAGELFF.

In nucleotides, the CDR3 is TGTGCCAGCAGCCTCGGGACAGGGGTCACAGATACGCAGTATTTT. Amino acids: CASSLGTGVTDTQYF. This sequence joins TRBV5-6 and TRBJ2-3; the match to TRBD1 covers 10 bases. This CDR3 spans 15 amino acids. CDR1 and CDR2 (germline): SGHDT, YYEEEE. The J segment lost 2 bases and the V segment lost 4 bases, leaving 4 bases of the junction unmatched. Complete variable domain (other parts from reference TRBV5-6 and TRBJ2-3): DAGVTQSPTHLIKTRGQQVTLRCSPKSGHDTVSWYQQALGQGPQFIFQYYEEEERQRGNFPDRFSGHQFPNYSSELNVNALLLGDSALYLCASSLGTGVTDTQYFGPGTRLTVL.

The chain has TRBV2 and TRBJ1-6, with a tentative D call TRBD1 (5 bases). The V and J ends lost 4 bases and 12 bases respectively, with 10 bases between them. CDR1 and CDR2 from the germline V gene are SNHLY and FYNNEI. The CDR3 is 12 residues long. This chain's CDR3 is CASSVGGKPLHF. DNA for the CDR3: TGTGCCAGCAGTGTCGGGGGTAAACCCCTCCACTTT.

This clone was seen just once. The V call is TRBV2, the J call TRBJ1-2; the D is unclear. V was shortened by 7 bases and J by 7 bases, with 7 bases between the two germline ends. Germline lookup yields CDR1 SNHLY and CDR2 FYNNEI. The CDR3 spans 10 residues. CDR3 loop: CASIFFGYTF. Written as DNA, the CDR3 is TGTGCCAGCATCTTCTTTGGCTACACCTTC.

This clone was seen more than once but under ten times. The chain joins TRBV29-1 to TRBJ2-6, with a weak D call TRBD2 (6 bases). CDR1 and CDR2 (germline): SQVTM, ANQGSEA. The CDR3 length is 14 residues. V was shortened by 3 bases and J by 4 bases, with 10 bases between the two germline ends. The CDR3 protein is CSVERTTGANVLTF. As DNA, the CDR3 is TGCAGCGTTGAGAGGACTACCGGGGCCAACGTCCTGACTTTC.

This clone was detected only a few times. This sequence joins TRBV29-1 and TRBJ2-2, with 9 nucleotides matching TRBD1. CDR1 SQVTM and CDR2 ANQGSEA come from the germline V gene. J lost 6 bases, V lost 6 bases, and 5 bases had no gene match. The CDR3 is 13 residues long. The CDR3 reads CSVGTGTAGELFF. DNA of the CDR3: TGCAGCGTCGGGACAGGGACGGCCGGGGAGCTGTTTTTT.

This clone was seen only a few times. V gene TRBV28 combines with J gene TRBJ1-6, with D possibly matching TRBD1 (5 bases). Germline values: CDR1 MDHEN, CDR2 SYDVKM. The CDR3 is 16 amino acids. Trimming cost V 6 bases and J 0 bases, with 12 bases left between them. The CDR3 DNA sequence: TGTGCCAGCAGGCGACAGACGAGCTCCTATAATTCACCCCTCCACTTT. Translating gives CASRRQTSSYNSPLHF.

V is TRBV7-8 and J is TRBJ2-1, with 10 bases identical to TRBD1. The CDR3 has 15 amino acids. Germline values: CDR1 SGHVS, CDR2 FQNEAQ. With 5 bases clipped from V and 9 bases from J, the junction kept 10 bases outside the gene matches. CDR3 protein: CASSRSGTGEGEQFF. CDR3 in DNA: TGTGCCAGCAGCCGTTCCGGGACAGGGGAGGGTGAGCAGTTCTTC.

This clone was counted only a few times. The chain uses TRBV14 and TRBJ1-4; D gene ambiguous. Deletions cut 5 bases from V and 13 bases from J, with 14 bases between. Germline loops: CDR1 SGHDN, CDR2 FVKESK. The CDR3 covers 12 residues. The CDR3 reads CASSSTAKLLFF. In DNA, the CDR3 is TGTGCCAGCAGCTCTACAGCCAAATTACTGTTTTTT.

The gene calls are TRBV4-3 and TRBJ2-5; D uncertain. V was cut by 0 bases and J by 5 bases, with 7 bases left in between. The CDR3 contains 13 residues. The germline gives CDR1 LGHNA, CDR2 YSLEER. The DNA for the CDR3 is TGCGCCAGCAGCCAAGAGGGGTGGGAGACCCAGTACTTC. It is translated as CASSQEGWETQYF.

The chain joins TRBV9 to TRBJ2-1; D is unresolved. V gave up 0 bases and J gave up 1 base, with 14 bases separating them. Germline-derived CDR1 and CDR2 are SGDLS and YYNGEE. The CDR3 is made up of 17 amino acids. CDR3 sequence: CASSVEAEVRSYNEQFF. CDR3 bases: TGTGCCAGCAGCGTAGAGGCAGAGGTGCGTTCCTACAATGAGCAGTTCTTC.

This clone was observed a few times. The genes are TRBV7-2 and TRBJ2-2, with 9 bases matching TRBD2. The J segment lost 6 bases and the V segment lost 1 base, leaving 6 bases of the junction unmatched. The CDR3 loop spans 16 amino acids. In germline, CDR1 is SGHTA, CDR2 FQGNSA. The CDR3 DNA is TGTGCCAGCAGCTTAGTGGCGGGGGGGTCCGCCGGGGAGCTGTTTTTT. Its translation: CASSLVAGGSAGELFF.

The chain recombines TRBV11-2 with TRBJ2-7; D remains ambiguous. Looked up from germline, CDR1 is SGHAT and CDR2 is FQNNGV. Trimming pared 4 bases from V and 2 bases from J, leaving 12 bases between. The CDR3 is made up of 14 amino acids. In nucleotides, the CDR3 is TGTGCCAGCAGCTCGCAGAGTCCCACCTACGAGCAGTACTTC. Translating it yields CASSSQSPTYEQYF.

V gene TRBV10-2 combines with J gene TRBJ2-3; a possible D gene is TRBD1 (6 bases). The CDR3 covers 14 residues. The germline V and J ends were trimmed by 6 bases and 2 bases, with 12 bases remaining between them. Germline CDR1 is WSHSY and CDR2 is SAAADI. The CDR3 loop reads CASRQGPVTDTQYF. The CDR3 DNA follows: TGCGCCAGCAGACAGGGTCCGGTCACAGATACGCAGTATTTT.

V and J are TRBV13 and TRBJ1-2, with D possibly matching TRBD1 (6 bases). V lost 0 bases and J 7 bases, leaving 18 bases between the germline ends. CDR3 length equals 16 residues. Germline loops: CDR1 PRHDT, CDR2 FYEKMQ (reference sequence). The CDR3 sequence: CASSLGRSAGAGGYTF. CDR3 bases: TGTGCCAGCAGCTTAGGGAGATCGGCAGGGGCTGGTGGCTACACCTTC.

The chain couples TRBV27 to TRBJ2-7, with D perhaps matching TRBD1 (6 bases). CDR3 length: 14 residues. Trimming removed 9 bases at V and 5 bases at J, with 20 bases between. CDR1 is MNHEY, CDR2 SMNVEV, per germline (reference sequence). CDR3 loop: CASKVGEGVNEQYF. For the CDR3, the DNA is TGTGCCAGTAAAGTCGGAGAGGGGGTGAACGAGCAGTACTTC.

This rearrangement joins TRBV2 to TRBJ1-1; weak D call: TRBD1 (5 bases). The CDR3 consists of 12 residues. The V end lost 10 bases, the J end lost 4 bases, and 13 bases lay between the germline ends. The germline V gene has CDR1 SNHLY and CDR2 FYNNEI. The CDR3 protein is CAIRVQATEAFF. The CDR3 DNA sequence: TGTGCCATAAGGGTACAGGCCACTGAAGCTTTCTTT.

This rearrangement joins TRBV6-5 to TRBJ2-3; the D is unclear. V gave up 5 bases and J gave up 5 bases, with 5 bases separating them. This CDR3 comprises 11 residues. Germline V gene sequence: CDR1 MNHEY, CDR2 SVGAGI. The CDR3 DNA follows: TGTGCCAGCAGTCCGGGAGATACGCAGTATTTT. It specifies CASSPGDTQYF.

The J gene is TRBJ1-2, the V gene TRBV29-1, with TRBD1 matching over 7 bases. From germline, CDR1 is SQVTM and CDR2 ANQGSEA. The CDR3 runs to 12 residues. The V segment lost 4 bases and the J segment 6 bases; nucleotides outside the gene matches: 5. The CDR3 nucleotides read TGCAGCGTTGGTAGGGGGCCGGATGGCTACACCTTC. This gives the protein CSVGRGPDGYTF. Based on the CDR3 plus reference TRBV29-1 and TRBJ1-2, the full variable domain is SAVISQKPSRDICQRGTSLTIQCQVDSQVTMMFWYRQQPGQSLTLIATANQGSEATYESGFVIDKFPISRPNLTFSTLTVSNMSPEDSSIYLCSVGRGPDGYTFGSGTRLTVV.

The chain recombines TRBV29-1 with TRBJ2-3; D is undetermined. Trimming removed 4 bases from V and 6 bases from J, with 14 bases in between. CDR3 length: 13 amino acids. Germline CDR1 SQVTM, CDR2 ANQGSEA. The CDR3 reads CSVALSAGDTQYF. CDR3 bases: TGCAGCGTTGCCCTATCGGCCGGTGATACGCAGTATTTT.

CDR3 loop: CASSLGAYEQYF. CDR3 in DNA: TGTGCCAGCAGCTTAGGGGCCTACGAGCAGTACTTC. This rearrangement joins TRBV7-2 to TRBJ2-4; D unresolved. The DNA end favors TRBJ2-7, so the J call may be wrong. The CDR3 has 12 residues. Germline CDR1 SGHTA, CDR2 FQGNSA.

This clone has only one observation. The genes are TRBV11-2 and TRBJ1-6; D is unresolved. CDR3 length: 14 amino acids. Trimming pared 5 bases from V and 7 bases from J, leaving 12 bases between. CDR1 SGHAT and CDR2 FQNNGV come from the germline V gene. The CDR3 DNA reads TGTGCCAGCAGCCGTAACGTGGGGAATTCACCCCTCCACTTT. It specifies CASSRNVGNSPLHF.

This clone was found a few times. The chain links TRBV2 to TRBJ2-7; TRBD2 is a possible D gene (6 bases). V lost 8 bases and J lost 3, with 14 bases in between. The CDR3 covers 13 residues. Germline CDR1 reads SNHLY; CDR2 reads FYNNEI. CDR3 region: CASGSGLYYEQYF. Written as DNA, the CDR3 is TGTGCCAGCGGATCGGGACTTTACTACGAGCAGTACTTC.

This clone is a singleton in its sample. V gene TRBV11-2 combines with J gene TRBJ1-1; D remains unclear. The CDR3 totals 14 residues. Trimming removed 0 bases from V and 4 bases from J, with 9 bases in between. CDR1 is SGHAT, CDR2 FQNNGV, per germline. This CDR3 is CASSLDVLGTEAFF. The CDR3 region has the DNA TGTGCCAGCAGCTTAGATGTATTGGGCACTGAAGCTTTCTTT.

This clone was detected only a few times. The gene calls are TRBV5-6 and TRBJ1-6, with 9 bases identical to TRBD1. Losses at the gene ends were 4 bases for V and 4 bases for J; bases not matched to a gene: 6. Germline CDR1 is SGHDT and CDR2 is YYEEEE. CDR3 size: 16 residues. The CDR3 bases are TGTGCCAGCAGCGACACCGGGACAGGGTATAATTCACCCCTCCACTTT. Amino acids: CASSDTGTGYNSPLHF.

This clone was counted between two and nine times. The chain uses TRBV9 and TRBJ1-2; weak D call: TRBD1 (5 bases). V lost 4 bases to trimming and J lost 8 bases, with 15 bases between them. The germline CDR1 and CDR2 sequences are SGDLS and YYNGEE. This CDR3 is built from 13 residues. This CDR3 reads CASSSRGEMGYTF. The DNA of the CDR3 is TGTGCCAGCAGCTCTAGGGGTGAAATGGGCTACACCTTC. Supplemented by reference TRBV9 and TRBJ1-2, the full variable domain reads DSGVTQTPKHLITATGQRVTLRCSPRSGDLSVYWYQQSLDQGLQFLIQYYNGEERAKGNILERFSAQQFPDLHSELNLSSLELGDSALYFCASSSRGEMGYTFGSGTRLTVV.